This T cell receptor (beta chain) is drawn from a study of T-cell reconstitution after alpha-beta-depleted transplantation in children. Study-wide points: One year post-transplant, T-cell counts and diversity were largely derived from T cells produced anew. Diversity of TCRbeta at day 60 was high in some patients, arising from surviving recipient T cells and thymic progenitors. The origin of alpha-beta T cells about two months after transplant was reportedly several hundred expanded graft clones.

Unique molecular identifiers were built into the TCRbeta library. TCRdb reprocessed the PCR reads with MiXCR, giving one entry per CDR3 protein. The sample holds around 490,000 distinct CDR3 sequences, roughly an eighth seen once. Concerning this clonotype itself: Its antigen remains unknown.

V shed 8 bases and J 0 bases; nucleotides not matched to a gene: 5. The CDR3 contains 14 residues. The origin of this receptor is a female patient aged 2 to 10 who had a stem cell transplant for aplastic anemia, so the T cells may come from the graft donor. The sequenced sample was PBMCs, mostly from graft donor cells, obtained 180 days after TCRalphabeta/CD19-depleted stem cell transplant. V and J are TRBV23-1 and TRBJ2-7; 9 bases agree with TRBD1. TRBV23-1 belongs to the ORF category, with a function that is uncertain. The CDR3 region has the DNA TGCGCCAGCTATGGGACAGGGCTCTCCTACGAGCAGTACTTC. The encoded protein is CASYGTGLSYEQYF.